The present T cell receptor (beta chain) was sequenced within a study of cytomegalovirus exposure and HLA in healthy donors. Background on the study: Genetic ancestry analysis placed more than 80% of the 398 donors that were genotyped in the Caucasian-associated cluster.

The CDR3 is made up of 14 amino acids. Trimming took off 3 bases at V and 7 bases at J, with 16 bases between the two ends. Germline assignment: CDR1 SGHRS and CDR2 YFSETQ. The PCR ran on 60 Vbeta and 13 Jbeta primers. Using immunoSEQ multiplex PCR, the repertoire was profiled, and TCRdb retains in-frame clones only, with some absent. The sample has some 180,000 clones, around 80% seen once; the top ten hold 1.5% to 2%. In its sample, this clone was seen once. The antigen is unknown. Whole-study results and caveats: Published work reported that the classifier diagnosed cytomegalovirus status with high specificity and sensitivity. In a later analysis, compared with equally common non-associated chains, HLA-associated beta chains were more expanded.

Specimen: PBMCs. The TCR was taken from a woman aged 30 to 39 in good health and CMV-seronegative. V usage is TRBV5-1 and J usage is TRBJ1-1, with D perhaps matching TRBD1 (6 bases). CDR3 bases: TGCGCCAGCAGCTGGCAGGGGACCGTCGGTGAAGCTTTCTTT. It specifies CASSWQGTVGEAFF.